This entry lists 5 T cell receptor beta chains sequenced from one sample in a study of lymphopenia after photon versus proton radiotherapy. The repertoire was sequenced with immunoSEQ multiplex PCR; TCRdb's copy has only in-frame clones and lacks some. In the table there are around 22,000 clones, over 65% of which are singletons. The sample consisted of peripheral blood, taken from a patient treated with photon-based radiotherapy. These receptors were collected from a man aged 40-50 years with gastric cancer.

The chain uses TRBV30 and TRBJ2-1; 8 nucleotides agree with TRBD1. Germline CDR1 GTSNPN, CDR2 SVGIG (reference sequence). CDR3 length equals 12 residues. V trimming: 3 bases; J trimming: 13 bases; junction bases outside the gene matches: 8. In nucleotides, the CDR3 is TGTGCCTGGAGACGCGGCACAGGGGGACAGTTCTTC. This codes for CAWRRGTGGQFF.

This sequence joins TRBV28 and TRBJ2-5, with D maybe TRBD2 (5 bases). This CDR3 contains 12 residues. The germline V and J ends were trimmed by 8 bases and 1 base, with 8 bases remaining between them. CDR1 is MDHEN and CDR2 is SYDVKM in the germline V gene. This CDR3 reads CASARGQETQYF. CDR3 DNA: TGTGCCAGCGCCCGGGGCCAAGAGACCCAGTACTTC. The variable domain in full, completed from reference TRBV28 and TRBJ2-5, reads DVKVTQSSRYLVKRTGEKVFLECVQDMDHENMFWYRQDPGLGLRLIYFSYDVKMKEKGDIPEGYSVSREKKERFSLILESASTNQTSMYLCASARGQETQYFGPGTRLLVL.

The genes are TRBV7-9 and TRBJ2-5; 14 bases map to TRBD2. The CDR3 is 16 residues long. The V segment lost 5 bases and the J segment 3 bases; nucleotides outside the gene matches: 5. The germline V gene encodes CDR1 SEHNR and CDR2 FQNEAQ (reference sequence). CDR3 sequence (DNA): TGTGCCAGCAGCGGTCGGACTAGCGGGGGGAAAGAGACCCAGTACTTC. It codes for CASSGRTSGGKETQYF. The variable domain in full, completed from reference TRBV7-9 and TRBJ2-5, reads DTGVSQNPRHKITKRGQNVTFRCDPISEHNRLYWYRQTLGQGPEFLTYFQNEAQLEKSRLLSDRFSAERPKGSFSTLEIQRTEQGDSAMYLCASSGRTSGGKETQYFGPGTRLLVL.

The gene calls are TRBV5-4 and TRBJ1-1, with D perhaps matching TRBD1 (6 bases). V dropped 5 bases and J dropped 2 bases, with 10 bases sitting between them. The germline V gene encodes CDR1 SGHNT and CDR2 YYREEE (reference sequence). This CDR3 contains 13 residues. CDR3 bases: TGTGCCAGCAGGCGACAGGAAAACACTGAAGCTTTCTTT. It encodes CASRRQENTEAFF. The variable domain in full, completed from reference TRBV5-4 and TRBJ1-1, reads ETGVTQSPTHLIKTRGQQVTLRCSSQSGHNTVSWYQQALGQGPQFIFQYYREEENGRGNFPPRFSGLQFPNYSSELNVNALELDDSALYLCASRRQENTEAFFGQGTRLTVV.

This clone was seen only a few times. The J gene is TRBJ2-2, the V gene TRBV19; no firm D call. The V end was cut by 8 bases, the J end by 5 bases, with 12 bases between. CDR1 is LNHDA and CDR2 is SQIVND in the germline V gene (reference sequence). This CDR3 is built from 13 residues. CDR3 protein: CASSPTQTGELFF. In nucleotides, the CDR3 is TGTGCCAGTTCCCCGACGCAGACCGGGGAGCTGTTTTTT.